This is a list of T cell receptor beta chains from one sample in a study of cytomegalovirus exposure and HLA in healthy donors. Assay used: immunoSEQ multiplex PCR; TCRdb lists only in-frame clones, some missing. The sample lists about 160,000 clones, around four fifths occurring once. Input material: PBMCs. These receptor sequences come from a woman between 18 and 30 years old in good health and CMV-seronegative. Each CDR3 is given with its conserved first and last residue. D genes are given only for firm matches.

v_call	d_call	j_call	cdr3_aa	cdr3_nt
TRBV27	TRBD1	TRBJ1-2	CASSPRTGTYGYTF	TGTGCCAGCAGTCCTCGGACAGGGACCTATGGCTACACCTTC
TRBV6-1	TRBD1	TRBJ2-2	CASSGTGAATNTGELFF	TGTGCCAGCAGTGGAACAGGGGCCGCAACGAACACCGGGGAGCTGTTTTTT
TRBV2	TRBD1	TRBJ1-1	CASSPTTGGRTEAFF	TGTGCCAGCAGTCCTACGACAGGGGGAAGGACTGAAGCTTTCTTT
TRBV6-5	TRBD1	TRBJ1-1	CASSQQGVGTEAFF	TGTGCCAGCAGTCAACAGGGGGTGGGCACTGAAGCTTTCTTT
TRBV19	TRBD1	TRBJ1-2	CASSIRGTGGYGYTF	TGTGCCAGTAGTATTAGGGGGACAGGGGGGTATGGCTACACCTTC
TRBV18	.	TRBJ1-1	CASSPPGIWGAGDTEAFF	TGTGCCAGCTCACCACCCGGGATATGGGGCGCGGGGGACACTGAAGCTTTCTTT
TRBV5-4	.	TRBJ1-4	CASSLWGGSREKLFF	TGTGCCAGCAGCTTGTGGGGAGGGAGCAGGGAAAAACTGTTTTTT
TRBV25-1	TRBD2	TRBJ2-1	CASSETSGAFYNEQFF	TGTGCCAGCAGTGAAACTAGCGGGGCCTTTTACAATGAGCAGTTCTTC
TRBV5-6	.	TRBJ1-2	CASSPPAGHGYTF	TGTGCCAGCAGCCCGCCGGCAGGGCATGGCTACACCTTC
TRBV6-1	TRBD1	TRBJ1-3	CASRQRTGAGNTIYF	TGTGCCAGCAGACAACGGACAGGGGCTGGAAACACCATATATTTT